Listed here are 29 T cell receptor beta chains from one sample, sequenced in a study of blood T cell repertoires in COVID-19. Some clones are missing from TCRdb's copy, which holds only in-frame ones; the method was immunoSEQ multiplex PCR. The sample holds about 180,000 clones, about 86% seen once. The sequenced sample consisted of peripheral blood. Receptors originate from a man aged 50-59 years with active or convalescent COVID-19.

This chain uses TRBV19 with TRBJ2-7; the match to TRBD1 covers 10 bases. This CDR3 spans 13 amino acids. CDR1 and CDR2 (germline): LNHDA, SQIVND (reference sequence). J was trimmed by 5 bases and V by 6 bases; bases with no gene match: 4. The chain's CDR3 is CASSWTGGDEQYF. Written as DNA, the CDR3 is TGTGCCAGTAGCTGGACAGGGGGGGACGAGCAGTACTTC. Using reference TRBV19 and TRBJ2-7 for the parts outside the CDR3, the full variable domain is DGGITQSPKYLFRKEGQNVTLSCEQNLNHDAMYWYRQDPGQGLRLIYYSQIVNDFQKGDIAEGYSVSREKKESFPLTVTSAQKNPTAFYLCASSWTGGDEQYFGPGTRLTVT.

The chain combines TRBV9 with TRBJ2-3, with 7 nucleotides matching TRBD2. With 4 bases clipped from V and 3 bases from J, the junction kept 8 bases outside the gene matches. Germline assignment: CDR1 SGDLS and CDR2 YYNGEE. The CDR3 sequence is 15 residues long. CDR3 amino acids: CASSKPSGGTDTQYF. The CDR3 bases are TGTGCCAGCAGCAAACCTAGCGGAGGAACAGATACGCAGTATTTT.

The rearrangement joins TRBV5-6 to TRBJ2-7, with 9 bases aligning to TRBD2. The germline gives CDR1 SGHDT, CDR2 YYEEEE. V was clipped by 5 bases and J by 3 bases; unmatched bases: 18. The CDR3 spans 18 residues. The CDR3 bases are TGTGCCAGCAGTGAGGGGCTAGCGGGATCCCATTGGGTCTACGAGCAGTACTTC. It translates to CASSEGLAGSHWVYEQYF. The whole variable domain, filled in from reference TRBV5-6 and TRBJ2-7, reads DAGVTQSPTHLIKTRGQQVTLRCSPKSGHDTVSWYQQALGQGPQFIFQYYEEEERQRGNFPDRFSGHQFPNYSSELNVNALLLGDSALYLCASSEGLAGSHWVYEQYFGPGTRLTVT.

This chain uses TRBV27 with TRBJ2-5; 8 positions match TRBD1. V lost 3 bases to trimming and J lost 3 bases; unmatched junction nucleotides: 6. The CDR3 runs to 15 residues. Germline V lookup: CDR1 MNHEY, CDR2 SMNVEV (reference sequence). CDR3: CASSFDRGGEETQYF. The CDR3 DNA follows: TGTGCCAGCAGTTTCGACAGGGGAGGAGAAGAGACCCAGTACTTC.

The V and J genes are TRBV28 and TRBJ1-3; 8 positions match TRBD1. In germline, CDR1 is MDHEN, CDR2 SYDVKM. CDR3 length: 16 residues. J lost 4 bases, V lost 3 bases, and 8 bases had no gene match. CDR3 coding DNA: TGTGCCAGCAGTTTGAGTTGGGGACAGGCAGGAAACACCATATATTTT. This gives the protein CASSLSWGQAGNTIYF.

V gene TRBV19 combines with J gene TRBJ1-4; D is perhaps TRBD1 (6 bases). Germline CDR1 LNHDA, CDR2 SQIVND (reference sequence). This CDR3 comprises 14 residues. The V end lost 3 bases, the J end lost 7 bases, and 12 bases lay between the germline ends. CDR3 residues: CASSMAGALEKLFF. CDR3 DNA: TGTGCCAGTAGTATGGCAGGGGCACTTGAAAAACTGTTTTTT.

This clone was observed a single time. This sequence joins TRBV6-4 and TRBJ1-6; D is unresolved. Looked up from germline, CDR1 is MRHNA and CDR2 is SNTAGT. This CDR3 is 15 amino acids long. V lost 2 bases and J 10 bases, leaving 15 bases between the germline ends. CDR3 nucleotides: TGTGCCAGCAGTGACCACCCCGGGAATCGCTCACCCCTCCACTTT. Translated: CASSDHPGNRSPLHF.

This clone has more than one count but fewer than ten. CDR3 DNA: TGTGCCAGCAGCCATAGAATAGGGGTGAGCGGGGAGCTGTTTTTT. The encoded protein is CASSHRIGVSGELFF. This chain joins TRBV3-1 (or the pseudogene TRBV3-2) and TRBJ2-2; D may be TRBD1 (5 bases). The CDR3 contains 15 residues. V lost 3 bases and J lost 7, with 15 bases in between. Germline V CDR1 and CDR2: LGHDT, YNNKEL (reference sequence).

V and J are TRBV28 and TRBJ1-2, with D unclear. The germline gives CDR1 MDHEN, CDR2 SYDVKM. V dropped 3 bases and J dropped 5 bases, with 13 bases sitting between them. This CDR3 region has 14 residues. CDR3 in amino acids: CASSFTATLYGYTF. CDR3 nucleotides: TGTGCCAGCAGTTTCACGGCGACTTTATATGGCTACACCTTC.

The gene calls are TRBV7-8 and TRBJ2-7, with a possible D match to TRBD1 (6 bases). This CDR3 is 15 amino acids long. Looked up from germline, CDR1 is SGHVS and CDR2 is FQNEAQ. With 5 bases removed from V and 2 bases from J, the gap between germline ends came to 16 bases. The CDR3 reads CASSLRKGHPYEQYF. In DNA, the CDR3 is TGTGCCAGCAGCCTTCGGAAGGGACACCCCTACGAGCAGTACTTC.

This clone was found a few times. The CDR3 loop reads CASSYGGRGTGELFF. The CDR3 nucleotides are TGTGCCAGCAGTTACGGAGGGAGGGGCACCGGGGAGCTGTTTTTT. The chain is built from TRBV6-5 and TRBJ2-2, with 7 bases matching TRBD2. J lost 4 bases, V lost 2 bases, and 4 bases had no gene match. This CDR3 is 15 amino acids long. Germline lookup yields CDR1 MNHEY and CDR2 SVGAGI.

The CDR3 coding sequence is TGTGCCAGCAGCCCCCTAGGGCGGGAGGAAGAGACCCAGTACTTC. This translates into CASSPLGREEETQYF. This chain connects TRBV6-2 or TRBV6-3 to TRBJ2-5; 8 bases agree with TRBD2. There are 15 residues in the CDR3. Unmatched junction bases numbered 9, after V lost 6 bases and J lost 3 bases. Germline V gene data show CDR1 as MNHEY and CDR2 as SVGEGT.

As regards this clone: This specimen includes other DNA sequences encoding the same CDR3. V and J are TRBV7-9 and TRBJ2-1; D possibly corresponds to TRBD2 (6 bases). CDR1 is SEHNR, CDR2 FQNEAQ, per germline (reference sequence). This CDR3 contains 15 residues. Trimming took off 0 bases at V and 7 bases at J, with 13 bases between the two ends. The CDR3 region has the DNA TGTGCCAGCAGCTTAGCGGGAGGCCTCGGGAATGAGCAGTTCTTC. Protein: CASSLAGGLGNEQFF. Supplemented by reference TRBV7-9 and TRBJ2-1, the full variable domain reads DTGVSQNPRHKITKRGQNVTFRCDPISEHNRLYWYRQTLGQGPEFLTYFQNEAQLEKSRLLSDRFSAERPKGSFSTLEIQRTEQGDSAMYLCASSLAGGLGNEQFFGPGTRLTVL.

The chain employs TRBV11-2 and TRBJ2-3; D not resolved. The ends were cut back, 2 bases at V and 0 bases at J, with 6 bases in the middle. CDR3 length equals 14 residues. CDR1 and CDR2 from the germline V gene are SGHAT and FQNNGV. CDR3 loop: CASSLLRSTDTQYF. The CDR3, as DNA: TGTGCCAGCAGCTTACTCAGGAGCACAGATACGCAGTATTTT.

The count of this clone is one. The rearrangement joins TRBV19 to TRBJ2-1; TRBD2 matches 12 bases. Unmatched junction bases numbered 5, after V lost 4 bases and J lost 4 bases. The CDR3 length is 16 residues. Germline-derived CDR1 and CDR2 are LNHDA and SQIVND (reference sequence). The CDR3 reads CASSRLAGEKYNEQFF. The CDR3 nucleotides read TGTGCCAGTAGTAGACTAGCGGGAGAGAAATACAATGAGCAGTTCTTC. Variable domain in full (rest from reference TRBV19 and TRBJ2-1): DGGITQSPKYLFRKEGQNVTLSCEQNLNHDAMYWYRQDPGQGLRLIYYSQIVNDFQKGDIAEGYSVSREKKESFPLTVTSAQKNPTAFYLCASSRLAGEKYNEQFFGPGTRLTVL.

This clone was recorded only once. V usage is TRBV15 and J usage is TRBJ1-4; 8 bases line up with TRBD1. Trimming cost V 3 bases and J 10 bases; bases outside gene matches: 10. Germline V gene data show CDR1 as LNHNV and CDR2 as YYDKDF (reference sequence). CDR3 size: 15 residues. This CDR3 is CATSRGDRGLGKLFF. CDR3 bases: TGTGCCACCAGCAGGGGAGACAGGGGACTGGGAAAACTGTTTTTT.

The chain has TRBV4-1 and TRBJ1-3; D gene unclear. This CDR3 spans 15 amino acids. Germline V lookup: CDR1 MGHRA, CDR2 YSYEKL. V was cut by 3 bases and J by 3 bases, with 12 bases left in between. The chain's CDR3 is CASSQSLRDGNTIYF. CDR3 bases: TGCGCCAGCAGCCAGTCCTTGAGGGATGGAAACACCATATATTTT.

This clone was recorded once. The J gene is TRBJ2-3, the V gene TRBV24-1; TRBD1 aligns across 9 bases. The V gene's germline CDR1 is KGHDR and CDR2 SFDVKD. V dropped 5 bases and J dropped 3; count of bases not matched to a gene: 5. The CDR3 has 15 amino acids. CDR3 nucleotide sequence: TGTGCCACCAGTGGAAACAGGGGGCAAACAGATACGCAGTATTTT. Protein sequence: CATSGNRGQTDTQYF.

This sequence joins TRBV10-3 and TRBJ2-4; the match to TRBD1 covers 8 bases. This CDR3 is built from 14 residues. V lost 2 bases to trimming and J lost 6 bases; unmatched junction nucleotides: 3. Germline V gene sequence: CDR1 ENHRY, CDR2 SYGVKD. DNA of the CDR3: TGTGCCATCAGTGAGACAGGGGGTACAAACATTCAGTACTTC. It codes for CAISETGGTNIQYF.

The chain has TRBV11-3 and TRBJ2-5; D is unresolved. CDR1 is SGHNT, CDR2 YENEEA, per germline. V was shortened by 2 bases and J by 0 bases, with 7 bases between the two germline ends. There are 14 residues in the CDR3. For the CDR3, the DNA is TGTGCCAGCAGCTTAATTAACTACCAAGAGACCCAGTACTTC. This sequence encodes CASSLINYQETQYF. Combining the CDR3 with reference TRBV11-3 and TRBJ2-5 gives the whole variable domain EAGVVQSPRYKIIEKKQPVAFWCNPISGHNTLYWYLQNLGQGPELLIRYENEEAVDDSQLPKDRFSAERLKGVDSTLKIQPAELGDSAVYLCASSLINYQETQYFGPGTRLLVL.

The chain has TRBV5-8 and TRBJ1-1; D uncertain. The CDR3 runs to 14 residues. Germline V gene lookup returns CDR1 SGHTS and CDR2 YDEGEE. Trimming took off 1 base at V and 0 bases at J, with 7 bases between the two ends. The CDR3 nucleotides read TGTGCCAGCAGCTTGTGGACTATGAACACTGAAGCTTTCTTT. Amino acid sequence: CASSLWTMNTEAFF.

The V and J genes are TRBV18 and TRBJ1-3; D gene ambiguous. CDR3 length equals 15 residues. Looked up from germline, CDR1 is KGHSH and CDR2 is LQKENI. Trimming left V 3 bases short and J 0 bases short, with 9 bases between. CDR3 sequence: CASSPDMNSGNTIYF. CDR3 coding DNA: TGTGCCAGCTCACCCGACATGAACTCTGGAAACACCATATATTTT.

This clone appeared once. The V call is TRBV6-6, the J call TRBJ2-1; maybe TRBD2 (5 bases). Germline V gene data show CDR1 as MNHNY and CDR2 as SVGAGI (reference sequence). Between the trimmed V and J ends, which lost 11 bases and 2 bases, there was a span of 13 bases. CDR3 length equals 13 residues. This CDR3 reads CALRSDPYNEQFF. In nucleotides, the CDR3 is TGTGCCCTACGTAGCGATCCCTACAATGAGCAGTTCTTC.

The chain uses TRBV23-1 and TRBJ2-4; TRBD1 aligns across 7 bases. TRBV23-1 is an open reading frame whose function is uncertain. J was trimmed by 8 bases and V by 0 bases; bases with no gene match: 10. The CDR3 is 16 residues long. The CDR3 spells CASSQSGGSGMYIQYF. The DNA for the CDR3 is TGCGCCAGCAGTCAATCAGGGGGCTCAGGAATGTACATTCAGTACTTC.

The CDR3 DNA reads TGTGCCACCAGTGCAAGCACAGATACGCAGTATTTT. Its translation is CATSASTDTQYF. The chain recombines TRBV24-1 with TRBJ2-3; D is unclear. Deletions cut 5 bases from V and 0 bases from J, with 2 bases between. Germline V gives CDR1 KGHDR, CDR2 SFDVKD. This CDR3 contains 12 residues.

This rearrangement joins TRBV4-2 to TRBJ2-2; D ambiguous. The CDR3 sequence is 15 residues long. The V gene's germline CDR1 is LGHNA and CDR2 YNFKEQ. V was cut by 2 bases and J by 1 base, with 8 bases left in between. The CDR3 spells CASSQLNENTGELFF. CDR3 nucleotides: TGTGCCAGCAGCCAACTAAACGAGAACACCGGGGAGCTGTTTTTT.

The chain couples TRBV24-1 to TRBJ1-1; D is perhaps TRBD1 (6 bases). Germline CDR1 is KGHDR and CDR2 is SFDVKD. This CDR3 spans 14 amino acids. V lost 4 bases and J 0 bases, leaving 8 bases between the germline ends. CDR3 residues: CATSEGTMNTEAFF. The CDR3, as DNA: TGTGCCACCAGTGAAGGGACAATGAACACTGAAGCTTTCTTT.

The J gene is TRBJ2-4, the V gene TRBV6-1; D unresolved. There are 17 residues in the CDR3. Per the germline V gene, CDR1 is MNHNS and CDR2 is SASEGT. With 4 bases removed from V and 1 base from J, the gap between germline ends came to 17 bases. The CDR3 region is CASSGSYGTSAKNIQYF. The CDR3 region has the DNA TGTGCCAGCAGTGGGTCGTATGGTACATCGGCCAAAAACATTCAGTACTTC.

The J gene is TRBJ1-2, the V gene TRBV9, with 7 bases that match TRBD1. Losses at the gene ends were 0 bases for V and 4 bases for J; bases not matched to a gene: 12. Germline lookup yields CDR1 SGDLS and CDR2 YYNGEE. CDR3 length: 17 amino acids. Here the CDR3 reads CASSVEESGRGSYGYTF. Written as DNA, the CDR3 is TGTGCCAGCAGCGTAGAGGAAAGTGGCAGGGGGAGCTATGGCTACACCTTC.